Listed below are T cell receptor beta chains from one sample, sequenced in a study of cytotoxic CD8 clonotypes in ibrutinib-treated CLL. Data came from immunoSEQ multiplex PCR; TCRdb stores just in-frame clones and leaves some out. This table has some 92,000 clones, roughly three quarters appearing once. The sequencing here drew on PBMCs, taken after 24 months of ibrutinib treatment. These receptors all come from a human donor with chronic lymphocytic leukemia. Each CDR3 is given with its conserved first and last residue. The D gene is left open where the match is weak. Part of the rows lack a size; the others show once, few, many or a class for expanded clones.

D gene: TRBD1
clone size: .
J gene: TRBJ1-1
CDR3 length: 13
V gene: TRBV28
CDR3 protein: CASSRDREAGAFF
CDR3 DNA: TGTGCCAGCAGCCGCGACAGGGAAGCTGGGGCTTTCTTT

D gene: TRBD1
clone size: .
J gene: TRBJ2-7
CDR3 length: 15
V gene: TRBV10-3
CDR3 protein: CAISAPRGLTYEQYF
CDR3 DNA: TGTGCCATCAGCGCCCCCAGGGGGCTAACCTACGAGCAGTACTTC

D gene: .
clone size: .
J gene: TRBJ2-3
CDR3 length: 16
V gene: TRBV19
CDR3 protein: CASSIDPGGITDTQYF
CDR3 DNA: TGTGCCAGTAGTATCGATCCAGGGGGGATCACAGATACGCAGTATTTT

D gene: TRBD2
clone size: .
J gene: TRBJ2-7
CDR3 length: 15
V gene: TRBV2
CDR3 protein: CASSDPSGGSYEQYF
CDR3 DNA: TGTGCCAGCAGTGATCCTAGCGGGGGCTCCTACGAGCAGTACTTC

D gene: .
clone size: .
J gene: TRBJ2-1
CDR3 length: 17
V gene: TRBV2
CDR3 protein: CASSFWKSGITYNEQFF
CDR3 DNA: TGTGCCAGCAGTTTCTGGAAGTCGGGGATTACCTACAATGAGCAGTTCTTC

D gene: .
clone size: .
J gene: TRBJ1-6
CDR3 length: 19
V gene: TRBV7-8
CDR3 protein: CASSSPGSGASSYNSPLHF
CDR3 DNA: TGTGCCAGCAGCAGCCCCGGATCAGGGGCGAGCTCCTATAATTCACCCCTCCACTTT

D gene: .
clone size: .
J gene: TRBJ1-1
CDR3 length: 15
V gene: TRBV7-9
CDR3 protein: CASSLVRGSNTEAFF
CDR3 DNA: TGTGCCAGCAGCTTAGTAAGGGGCAGCAACACTGAAGCTTTCTTT

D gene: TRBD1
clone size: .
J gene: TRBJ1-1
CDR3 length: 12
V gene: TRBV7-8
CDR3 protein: CASSLDRGPAFF
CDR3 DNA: TGTGCCAGCAGCTTAGACAGGGGGCCAGCTTTCTTT

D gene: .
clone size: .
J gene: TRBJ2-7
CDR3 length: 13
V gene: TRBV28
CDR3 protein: CASSLAGFGEQYF
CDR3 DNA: TGTGCCAGCAGTTTGGCGGGGTTCGGCGAGCAGTACTTC

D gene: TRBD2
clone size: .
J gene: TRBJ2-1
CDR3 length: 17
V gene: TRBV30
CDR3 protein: CAWSFTPGLDVPNEQFF
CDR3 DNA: TGTGCCTGGAGTTTCACCCCGGGACTAGACGTTCCGAATGAGCAGTTCTTC

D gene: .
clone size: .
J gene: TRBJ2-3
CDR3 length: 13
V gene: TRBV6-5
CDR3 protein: CASRMGEADTQYF
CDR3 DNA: TGTGCCAGCAGGATGGGGGAGGCAGATACGCAGTATTTT

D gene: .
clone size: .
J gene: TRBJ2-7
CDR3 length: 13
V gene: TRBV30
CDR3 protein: CAWKQGGLNEQYF
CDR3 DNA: TGTGCCTGGAAGCAGGGGGGCCTCAACGAGCAGTACTTC

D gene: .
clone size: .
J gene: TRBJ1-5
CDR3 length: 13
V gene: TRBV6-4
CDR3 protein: CASSVGATQPQHF
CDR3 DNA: TGTGCCAGCAGTGTGGGGGCCACTCAGCCCCAGCATTTT

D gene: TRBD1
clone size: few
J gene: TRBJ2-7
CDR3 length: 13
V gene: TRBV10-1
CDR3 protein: CASSGTGLHEQYF
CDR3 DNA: TGCGCCAGCAGCGGGACAGGGCTCCACGAGCAGTACTTC

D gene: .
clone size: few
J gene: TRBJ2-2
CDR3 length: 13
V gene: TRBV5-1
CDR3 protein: CASSLGEAGELFF
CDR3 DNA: TGCGCCAGCAGCTTGGGGGAAGCCGGGGAGCTGTTTTTT

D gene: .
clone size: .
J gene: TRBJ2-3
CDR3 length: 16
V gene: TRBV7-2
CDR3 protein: CASSGAGAVLTDTQYF
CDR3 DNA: TGTGCCAGCAGCGGCGCGGGGGCAGTCCTCACAGATACGCAGTATTTT

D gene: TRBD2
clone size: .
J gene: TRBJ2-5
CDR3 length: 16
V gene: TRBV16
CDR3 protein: CASSQTVAGGEETQYF
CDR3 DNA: TGTGCCAGCAGCCAAACCGTAGCGGGGGGTGAAGAGACCCAGTACTTC

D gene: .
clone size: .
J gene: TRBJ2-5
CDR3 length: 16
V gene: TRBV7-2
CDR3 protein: CASSLGSGGTQETQYF
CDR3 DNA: TGTGCCAGCAGCTTAGGTTCAGGCGGCACACAAGAGACCCAGTACTTC

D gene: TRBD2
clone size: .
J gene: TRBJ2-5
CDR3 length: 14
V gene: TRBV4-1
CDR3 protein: CASSYTSAQETQYF
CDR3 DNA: TGCGCCAGCAGCTATACTAGCGCTCAAGAGACCCAGTACTTC

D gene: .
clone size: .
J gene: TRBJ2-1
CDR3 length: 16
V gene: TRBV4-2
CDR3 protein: CASSQEMARSYNEQFF
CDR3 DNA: TGTGCCAGCAGCCAAGAGATGGCGCGCTCCTACAATGAGCAGTTCTTC

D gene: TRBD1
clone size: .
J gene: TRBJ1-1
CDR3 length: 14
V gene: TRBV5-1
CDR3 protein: CASRFRDRNTEAFF
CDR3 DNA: TGCGCCAGCAGGTTCCGGGACAGGAACACTGAAGCTTTCTTT

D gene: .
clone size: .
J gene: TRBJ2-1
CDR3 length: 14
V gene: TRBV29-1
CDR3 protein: CSDQGLGVMDEQFF
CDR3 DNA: TGCAGCGACCAAGGACTCGGGGTTATGGATGAGCAGTTCTTC

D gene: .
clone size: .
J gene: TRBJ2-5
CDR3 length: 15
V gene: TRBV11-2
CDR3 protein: CASSPAVRGRETQYF
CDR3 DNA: TGTGCCAGCAGTCCCGCGGTCAGGGGCCGAGAGACCCAGTACTTC

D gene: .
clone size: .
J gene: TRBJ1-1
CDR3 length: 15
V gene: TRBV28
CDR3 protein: CASSSTRTGGTEAFF
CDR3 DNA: TGTGCCAGCAGTTCTACCCGGACTGGCGGAACTGAAGCTTTCTTT